Shown below are 11 T cell receptor beta chains from a single sample sequenced in a study of shared clonotypes between healthy human individuals. TCRdb's copy holds only in-frame clones and misses some; the assay was immunoSEQ multiplex PCR. The table has over 850,000 clones, approximately 80% seen once. Sequences were obtained from memory CD4+ T cells from PBMCs. Subset meaning: CD45RA-negative fraction. These receptors all come from a man aged 18 to 35 in good health. Some clones in this sample may be carry-over from other donors' samples.

V is TRBV11-2 and J is TRBJ2-7; 12 bases align to TRBD2. The germline CDR1 and CDR2 sequences are SGHAT and FQNNGV. This CDR3 is 17 amino acids long. The J segment lost 2 bases and the V segment lost 5 bases, leaving 10 bases of the junction unmatched. Here the CDR3 DNA reads TGTGCCAGCAGCCGAGCTCGGACTAGCGGGGATACCTACGAGCAGTACTTC. Translation gives CASSRARTSGDTYEQYF.

This chain uses TRBV5-1 with TRBJ1-2; D is ambiguous. This CDR3 spans 12 amino acids. V lost 4 bases and J 8 bases, leaving 12 bases between the germline ends. The germline CDR1 and CDR2 sequences are SGHRS and YFSETQ. The CDR3 sequence: CASSPETKGYTF. CDR3 DNA sequence: TGCGCCAGCAGCCCGGAGACCAAAGGCTACACCTTC.

Concerning this clone: Just one base apart from a much larger clone, this may be a read error. This chain uses TRBV28 with TRBJ1-5; no clear D. V lost 2 bases, J lost 5 bases, and 4 bases lay in between. The CDR3 is 12 residues long. In germline, CDR1 is MDHEN, CDR2 SYDVKM. CDR3 in DNA: TGTGCCAGCAGTTTACCTTATCAGCCCCAGCATTTT. This sequence encodes CASSLPYQPQHF.

J is TRBJ2-7 and V is TRBV5-1; 10 positions match TRBD1. Per the germline V gene, CDR1 is SGHRS and CDR2 is YFSETQ. CDR3 length: 15 residues. With V trimmed by 4 bases and J by 1 base, 5 bases remained unmatched. The CDR3 loop reads CASSSGDRGSYEQYF. CDR3 nucleotide sequence: TGCGCCAGCAGCAGCGGGGACAGGGGATCCTACGAGCAGTACTTC. Variable domain in full (rest from reference TRBV5-1 and TRBJ2-7): KAGVTQTPRYLIKTRGQQVTLSCSPISGHRSVSWYQQTPGQGLQFLFEYFSETQRNKGNFPGRFSGRQFSNSRSEMNVSTLELGDSALYLCASSSGDRGSYEQYFGPGTRLTVT.

This clone was found a few times. The chain uses TRBV6-1 and TRBJ2-1; 12 nucleotides agree with TRBD2. The trim removed 10 bases at V and 8 bases at J, leaving 9 bases unmatched. Looked up from germline, CDR1 is MNHNS and CDR2 is SASEGT. The CDR3 runs to 14 residues. The CDR3 DNA follows: TGTGCCACCGCACCGACTAGCGGGAGCTATGAGCAGTTCTTC. Its translation is CATAPTSGSYEQFF.

Note on this clone: The same CDR3 also results from other DNA sequences found in this sample. The V and J genes are TRBV18 and TRBJ2-7, with a tentative D call TRBD1 (5 bases). The CDR3 has 12 residues. Trimming shortened V by 6 bases and J by 3 bases, and 9 bases separated the two germline ends. CDR1 and CDR2 (germline): KGHSH, LQKENI. This CDR3 is CASSPTGYEQYF. The CDR3 nucleotides are TGTGCCAGCTCTCCCACAGGCTACGAGCAGTACTTC. Combining the CDR3 with reference TRBV18 and TRBJ2-7 gives the whole variable domain NAGVMQNPRHLVRRRGQEARLRCSPMKGHSHVYWYRQLPEEGLKFMVYLQKENIIDESGMPKERFSAEFPKEGPSILRIQQVVRGDSAAYFCASSPTGYEQYFGPGTRLTVT.

The genes are TRBV5-6 and TRBJ2-7; tentative D call: TRBD2 (6 bases). The germline V gene encodes CDR1 SGHDT and CDR2 YYEEEE. V lost 0 bases, J lost 6 bases, and 16 bases lay in between. The CDR3 has 15 residues. CDR3 nucleotide sequence: TGTGCCAGCAGCTTGGGTTGGCAAGCGGGTCTCGAGCAGTACTTC. This gives the protein CASSLGWQAGLEQYF.

The chain is built from TRBV7-8 and TRBJ1-1; D perhaps matches TRBD1 (6 bases). The CDR3 spans 15 residues. V was clipped by 0 bases and J by 4 bases, with 12 bases between them. The germline CDR1 and CDR2 sequences are SGHVS and FQNEAQ. Written as DNA, the CDR3 is TGTGCCAGCAGCTTAGCACCTCACAGGGCCACTGAAGCTTTCTTT. This gives the protein CASSLAPHRATEAFF. The whole variable domain, remainder taken from reference TRBV7-8 and TRBJ1-1, is GAGVSQSPRYKVAKRGQDVALRCDPISGHVSLFWYQQALGQGPEFLTYFQNEAQLDKSGLPSDRFFAERPEGSVSTLKIQRTQQEDSAVYLCASSLAPHRATEAFFGQGTRLTVV.

The chain links TRBV29-1 to TRBJ2-7; D is possibly TRBD1 (6 bases). CDR3 size: 14 residues. V lost 2 bases and J lost 4, with 15 bases in between. CDR1 and CDR2 (germline): SQVTM, ANQGSEA. The CDR3 sequence is CSVERFVGAYEQYF. The CDR3 region has the DNA TGCAGCGTTGAACGTTTCGTGGGGGCATACGAGCAGTACTTC.

The table lists this clone with a few counts. The chain joins TRBV11-3 to TRBJ2-3; possibly TRBD2 for D (6 bases). CDR3 size: 15 residues. Germline CDR1 reads SGHNT; CDR2 reads YENEEA. V lost 5 bases and J lost 8, with 20 bases in between. The CDR3 bases are TGTGCCAGCAGCCCTGGCCGAGGAGGGTTTGGTACGCAGTATTTT. Amino acid sequence: CASSPGRGGFGTQYF.

For the CDR3, the DNA is TGTGCCAGCAGCCAAGTTCAGCCAGGGCTCCATCGGACCCAGTACTTC. Translating it yields CASSQVQPGLHRTQYF. The V gene is TRBV14, the J gene TRBJ2-5; a weak D match, TRBD1 (5 bases). The CDR3 runs to 16 residues. Germline V gives CDR1 SGHDN, CDR2 FVKESK. Deletions cut 1 base from V and 7 bases from J, with 19 bases between.